Listed below are T cell receptor beta chains from one sample, sequenced in a study of blood T cell repertoires in COVID-19. Clones were sequenced by immunoSEQ multiplex PCR, and TCRdb holds only the in-frame ones, with some missing. The repertoire holds about 270,000 clones, with approximately 85% as singletons. Sequencing used peripheral blood. The receptors here all came from a woman in her 70s with acute or convalescent COVID-19. Each CDR3 is given with its conserved first and last residue. The order of the fields is V gene, J gene, CDR3 protein.

TRBV4-1	TRBJ2-1	CASSQGTGGYNEQFF
TRBV12-2	TRBJ1-1	CASRLGYRGLLRVTHTEAFF
TRBV5-6	TRBJ2-7	CASRPEPLAGGIYEQYF
TRBV30	TRBJ1-1	CAWSVPGDLRTEAFF
TRBV23-1	TRBJ1-5	CASSDRGGEQPQHF
TRBV30	TRBJ1-2	CAWTADREYYGYTF
TRBV7-3	TRBJ1-1	CASSLMSGDTEAFF
TRBV5-4	TRBJ1-1	CASRRDRGQMNTEAFF
TRBV10-3	TRBJ1-1	CAISESGGRGTEAFF
TRBV29-1	TRBJ1-1	CSVEENRGSAEAFF
TRBV9	TRBJ2-4	CASSVGGQNIQYF
TRBV5-1	TRBJ2-1	CASNPGLAGVEQFF
TRBV5-1	TRBJ1-2	CASSLDTGYYGYTF
TRBV6-4	TRBJ2-6	CASSEAPGANVLTF
TRBV15	TRBJ2-7	CATRPGQGASEQYF
TRBV7-6	TRBJ2-2	CASSLVPAGPNTGELFF
TRBV24-1	TRBJ2-1	CATSLGGRNEQFF
TRBV7-3	TRBJ2-3	CASSTGLAGSTDTQYF
TRBV19	TRBJ1-5	CASSTSGQGIPQPQHF
TRBV14	TRBJ1-2	CASSQVRAGSVYGYTF
TRBV11-2	TRBJ1-6	CASTPSFKTANSPLHF
TRBV6-6	TRBJ2-1	CASSYRGEYNEQFF
TRBV27	TRBJ1-4	CASSLRRGQKLFF
TRBV5-1	TRBJ2-2	CASSFLAGVNTGELFF
TRBV12-5	TRBJ1-3	CASPDSGNTIYF
TRBV13	TRBJ1-6	CASSLERTPLHF
TRBV6-5	TRBJ2-7	CASSRFRDYEQYF
TRBV2	TRBJ1-2	CASSDGLGRANYGYTF